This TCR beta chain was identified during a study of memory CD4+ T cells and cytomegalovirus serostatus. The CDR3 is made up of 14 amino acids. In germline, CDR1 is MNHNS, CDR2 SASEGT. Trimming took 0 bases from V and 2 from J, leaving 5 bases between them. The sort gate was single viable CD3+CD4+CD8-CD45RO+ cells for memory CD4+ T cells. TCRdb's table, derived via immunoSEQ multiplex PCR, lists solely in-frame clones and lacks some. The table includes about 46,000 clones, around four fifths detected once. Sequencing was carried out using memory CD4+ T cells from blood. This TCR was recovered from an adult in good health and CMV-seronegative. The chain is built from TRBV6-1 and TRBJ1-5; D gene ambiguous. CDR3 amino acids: CASSEANRNQPQHF. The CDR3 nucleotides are TGTGCCAGCAGTGAAGCGAACCGCAATCAGCCCCAGCATTTT.